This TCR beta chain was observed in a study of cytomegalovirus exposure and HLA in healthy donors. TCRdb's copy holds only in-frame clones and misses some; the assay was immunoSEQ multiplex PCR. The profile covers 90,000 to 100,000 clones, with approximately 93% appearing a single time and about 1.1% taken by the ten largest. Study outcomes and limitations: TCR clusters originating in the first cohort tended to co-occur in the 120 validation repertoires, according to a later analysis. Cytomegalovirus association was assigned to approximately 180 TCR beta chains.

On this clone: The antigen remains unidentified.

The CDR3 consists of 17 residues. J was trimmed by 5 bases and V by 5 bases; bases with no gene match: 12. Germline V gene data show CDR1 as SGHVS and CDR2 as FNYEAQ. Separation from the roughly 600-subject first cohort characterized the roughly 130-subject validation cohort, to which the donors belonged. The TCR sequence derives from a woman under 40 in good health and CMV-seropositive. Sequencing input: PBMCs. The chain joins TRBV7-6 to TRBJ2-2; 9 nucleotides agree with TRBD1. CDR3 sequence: CASSGRSGTGWTGELFF. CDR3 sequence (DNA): TGTGCCAGCAGCGGCCGGTCCGGGACAGGGTGGACCGGGGAGCTGTTTTTT.